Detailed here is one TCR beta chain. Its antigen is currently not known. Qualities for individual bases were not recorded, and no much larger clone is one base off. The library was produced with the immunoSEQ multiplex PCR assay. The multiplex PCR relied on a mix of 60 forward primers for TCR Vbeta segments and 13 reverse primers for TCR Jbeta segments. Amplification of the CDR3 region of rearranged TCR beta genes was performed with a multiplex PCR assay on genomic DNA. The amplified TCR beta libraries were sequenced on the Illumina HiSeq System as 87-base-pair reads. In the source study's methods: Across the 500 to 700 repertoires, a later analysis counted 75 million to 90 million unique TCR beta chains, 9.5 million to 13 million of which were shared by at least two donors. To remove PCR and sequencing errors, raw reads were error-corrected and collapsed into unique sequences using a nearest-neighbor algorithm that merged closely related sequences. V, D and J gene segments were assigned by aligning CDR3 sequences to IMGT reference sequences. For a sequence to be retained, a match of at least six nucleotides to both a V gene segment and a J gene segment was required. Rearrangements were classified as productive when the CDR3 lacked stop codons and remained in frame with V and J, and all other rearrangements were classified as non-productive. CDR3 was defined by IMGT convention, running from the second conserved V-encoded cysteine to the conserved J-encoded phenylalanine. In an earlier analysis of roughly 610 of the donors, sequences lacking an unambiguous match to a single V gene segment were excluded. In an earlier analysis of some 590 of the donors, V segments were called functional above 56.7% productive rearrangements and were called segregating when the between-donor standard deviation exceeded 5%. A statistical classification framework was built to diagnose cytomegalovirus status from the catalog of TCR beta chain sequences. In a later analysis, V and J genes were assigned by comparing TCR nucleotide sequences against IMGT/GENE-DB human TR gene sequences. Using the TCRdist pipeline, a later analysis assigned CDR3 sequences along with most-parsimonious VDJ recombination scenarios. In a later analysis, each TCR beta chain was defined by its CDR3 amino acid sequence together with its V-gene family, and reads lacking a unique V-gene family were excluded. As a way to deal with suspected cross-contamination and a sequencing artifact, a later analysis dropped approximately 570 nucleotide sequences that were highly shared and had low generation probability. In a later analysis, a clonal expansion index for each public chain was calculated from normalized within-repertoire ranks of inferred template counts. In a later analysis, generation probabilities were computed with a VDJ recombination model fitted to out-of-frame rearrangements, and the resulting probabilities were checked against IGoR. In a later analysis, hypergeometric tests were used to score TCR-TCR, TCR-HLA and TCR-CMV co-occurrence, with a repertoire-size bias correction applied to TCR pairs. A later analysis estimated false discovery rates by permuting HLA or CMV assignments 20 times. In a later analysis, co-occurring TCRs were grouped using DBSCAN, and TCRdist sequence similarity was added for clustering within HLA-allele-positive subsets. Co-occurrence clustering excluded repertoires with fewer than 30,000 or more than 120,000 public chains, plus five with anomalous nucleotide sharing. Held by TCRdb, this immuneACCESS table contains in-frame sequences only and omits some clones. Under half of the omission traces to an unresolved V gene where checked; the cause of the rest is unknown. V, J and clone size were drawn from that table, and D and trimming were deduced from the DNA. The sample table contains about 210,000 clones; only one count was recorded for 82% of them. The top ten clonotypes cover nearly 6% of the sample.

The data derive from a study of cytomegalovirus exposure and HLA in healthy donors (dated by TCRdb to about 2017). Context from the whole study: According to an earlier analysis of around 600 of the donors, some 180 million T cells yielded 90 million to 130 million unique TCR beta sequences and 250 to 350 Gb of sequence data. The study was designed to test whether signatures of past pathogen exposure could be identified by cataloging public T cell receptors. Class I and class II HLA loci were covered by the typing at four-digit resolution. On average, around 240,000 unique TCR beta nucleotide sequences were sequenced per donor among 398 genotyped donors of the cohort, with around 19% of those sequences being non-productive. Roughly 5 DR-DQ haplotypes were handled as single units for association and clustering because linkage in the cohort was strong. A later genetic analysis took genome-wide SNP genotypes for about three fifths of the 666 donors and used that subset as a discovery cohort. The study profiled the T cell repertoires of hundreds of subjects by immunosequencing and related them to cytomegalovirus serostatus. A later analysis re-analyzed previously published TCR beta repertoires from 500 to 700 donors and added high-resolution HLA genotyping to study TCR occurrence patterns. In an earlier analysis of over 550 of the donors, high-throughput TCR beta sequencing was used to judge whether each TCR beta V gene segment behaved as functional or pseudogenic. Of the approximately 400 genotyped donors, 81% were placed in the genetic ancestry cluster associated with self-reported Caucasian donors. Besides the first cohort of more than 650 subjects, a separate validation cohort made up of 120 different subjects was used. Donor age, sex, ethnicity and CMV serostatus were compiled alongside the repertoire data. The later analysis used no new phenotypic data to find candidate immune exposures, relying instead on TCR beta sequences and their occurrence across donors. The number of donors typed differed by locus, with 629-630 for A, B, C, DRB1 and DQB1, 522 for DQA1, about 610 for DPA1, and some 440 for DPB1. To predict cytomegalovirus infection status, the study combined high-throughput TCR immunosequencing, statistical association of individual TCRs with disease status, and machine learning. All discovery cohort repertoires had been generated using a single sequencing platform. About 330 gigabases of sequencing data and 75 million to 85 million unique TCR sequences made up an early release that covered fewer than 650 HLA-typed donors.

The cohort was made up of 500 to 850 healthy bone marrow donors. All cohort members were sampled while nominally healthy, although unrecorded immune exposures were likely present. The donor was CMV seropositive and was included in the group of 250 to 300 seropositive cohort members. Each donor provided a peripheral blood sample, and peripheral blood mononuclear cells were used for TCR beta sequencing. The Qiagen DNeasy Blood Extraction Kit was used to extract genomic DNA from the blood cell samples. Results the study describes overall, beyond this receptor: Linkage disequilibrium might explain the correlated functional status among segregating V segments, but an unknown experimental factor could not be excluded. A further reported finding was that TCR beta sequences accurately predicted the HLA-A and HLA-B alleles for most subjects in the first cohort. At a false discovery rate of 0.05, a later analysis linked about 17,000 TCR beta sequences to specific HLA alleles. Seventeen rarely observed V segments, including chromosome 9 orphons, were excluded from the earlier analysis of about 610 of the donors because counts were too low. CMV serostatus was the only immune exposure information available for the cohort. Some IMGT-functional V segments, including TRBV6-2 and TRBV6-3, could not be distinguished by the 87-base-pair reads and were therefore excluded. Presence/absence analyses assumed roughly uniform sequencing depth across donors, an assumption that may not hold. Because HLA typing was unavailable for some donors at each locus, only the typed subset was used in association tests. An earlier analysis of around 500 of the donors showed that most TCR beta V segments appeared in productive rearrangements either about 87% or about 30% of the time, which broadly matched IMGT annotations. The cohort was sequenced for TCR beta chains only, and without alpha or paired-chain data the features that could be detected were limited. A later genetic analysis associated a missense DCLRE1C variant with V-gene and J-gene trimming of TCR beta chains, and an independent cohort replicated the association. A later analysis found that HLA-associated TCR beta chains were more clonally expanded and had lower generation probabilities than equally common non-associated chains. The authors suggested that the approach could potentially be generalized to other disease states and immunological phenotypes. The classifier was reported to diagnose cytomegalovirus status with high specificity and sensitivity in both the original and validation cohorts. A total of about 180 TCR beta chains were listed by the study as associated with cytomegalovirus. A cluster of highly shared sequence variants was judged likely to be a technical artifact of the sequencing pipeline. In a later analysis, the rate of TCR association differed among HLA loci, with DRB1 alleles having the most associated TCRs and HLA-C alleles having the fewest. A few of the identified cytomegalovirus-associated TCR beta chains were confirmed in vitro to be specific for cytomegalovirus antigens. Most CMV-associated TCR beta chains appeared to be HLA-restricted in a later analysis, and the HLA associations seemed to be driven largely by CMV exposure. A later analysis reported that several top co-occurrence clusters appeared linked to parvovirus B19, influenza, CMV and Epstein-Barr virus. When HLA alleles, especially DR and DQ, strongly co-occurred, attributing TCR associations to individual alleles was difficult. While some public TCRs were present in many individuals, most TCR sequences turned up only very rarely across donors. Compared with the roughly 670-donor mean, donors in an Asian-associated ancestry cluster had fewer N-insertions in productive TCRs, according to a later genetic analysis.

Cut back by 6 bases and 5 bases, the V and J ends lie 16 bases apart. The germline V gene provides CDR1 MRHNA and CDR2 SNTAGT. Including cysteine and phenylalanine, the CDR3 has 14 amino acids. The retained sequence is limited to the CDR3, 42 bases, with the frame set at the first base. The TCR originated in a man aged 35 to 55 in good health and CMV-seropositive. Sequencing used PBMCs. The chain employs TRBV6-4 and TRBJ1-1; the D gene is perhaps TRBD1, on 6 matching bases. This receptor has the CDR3 CASSQQGFGTEAFF. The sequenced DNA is TGTGCCAGCAGCCAACAGGGATTCGGGACTGAAGCTTTCTTT.